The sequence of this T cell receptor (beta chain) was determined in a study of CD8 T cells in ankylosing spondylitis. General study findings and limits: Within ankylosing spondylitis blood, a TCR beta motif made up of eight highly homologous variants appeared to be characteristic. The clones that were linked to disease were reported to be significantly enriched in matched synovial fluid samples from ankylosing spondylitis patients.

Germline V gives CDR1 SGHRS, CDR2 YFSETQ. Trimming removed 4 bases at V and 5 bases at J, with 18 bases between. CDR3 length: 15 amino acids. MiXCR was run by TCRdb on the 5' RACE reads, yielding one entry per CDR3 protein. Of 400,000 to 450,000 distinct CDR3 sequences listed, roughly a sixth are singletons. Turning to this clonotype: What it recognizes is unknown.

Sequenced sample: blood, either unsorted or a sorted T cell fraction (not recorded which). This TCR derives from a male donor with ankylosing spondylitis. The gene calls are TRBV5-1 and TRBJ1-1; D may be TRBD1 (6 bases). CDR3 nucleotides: TGCGCCAGCAGCGTCGAGACAGGATTTCGGACTGAAGCTTTCTTT. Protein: CASSVETGFRTEAFF.